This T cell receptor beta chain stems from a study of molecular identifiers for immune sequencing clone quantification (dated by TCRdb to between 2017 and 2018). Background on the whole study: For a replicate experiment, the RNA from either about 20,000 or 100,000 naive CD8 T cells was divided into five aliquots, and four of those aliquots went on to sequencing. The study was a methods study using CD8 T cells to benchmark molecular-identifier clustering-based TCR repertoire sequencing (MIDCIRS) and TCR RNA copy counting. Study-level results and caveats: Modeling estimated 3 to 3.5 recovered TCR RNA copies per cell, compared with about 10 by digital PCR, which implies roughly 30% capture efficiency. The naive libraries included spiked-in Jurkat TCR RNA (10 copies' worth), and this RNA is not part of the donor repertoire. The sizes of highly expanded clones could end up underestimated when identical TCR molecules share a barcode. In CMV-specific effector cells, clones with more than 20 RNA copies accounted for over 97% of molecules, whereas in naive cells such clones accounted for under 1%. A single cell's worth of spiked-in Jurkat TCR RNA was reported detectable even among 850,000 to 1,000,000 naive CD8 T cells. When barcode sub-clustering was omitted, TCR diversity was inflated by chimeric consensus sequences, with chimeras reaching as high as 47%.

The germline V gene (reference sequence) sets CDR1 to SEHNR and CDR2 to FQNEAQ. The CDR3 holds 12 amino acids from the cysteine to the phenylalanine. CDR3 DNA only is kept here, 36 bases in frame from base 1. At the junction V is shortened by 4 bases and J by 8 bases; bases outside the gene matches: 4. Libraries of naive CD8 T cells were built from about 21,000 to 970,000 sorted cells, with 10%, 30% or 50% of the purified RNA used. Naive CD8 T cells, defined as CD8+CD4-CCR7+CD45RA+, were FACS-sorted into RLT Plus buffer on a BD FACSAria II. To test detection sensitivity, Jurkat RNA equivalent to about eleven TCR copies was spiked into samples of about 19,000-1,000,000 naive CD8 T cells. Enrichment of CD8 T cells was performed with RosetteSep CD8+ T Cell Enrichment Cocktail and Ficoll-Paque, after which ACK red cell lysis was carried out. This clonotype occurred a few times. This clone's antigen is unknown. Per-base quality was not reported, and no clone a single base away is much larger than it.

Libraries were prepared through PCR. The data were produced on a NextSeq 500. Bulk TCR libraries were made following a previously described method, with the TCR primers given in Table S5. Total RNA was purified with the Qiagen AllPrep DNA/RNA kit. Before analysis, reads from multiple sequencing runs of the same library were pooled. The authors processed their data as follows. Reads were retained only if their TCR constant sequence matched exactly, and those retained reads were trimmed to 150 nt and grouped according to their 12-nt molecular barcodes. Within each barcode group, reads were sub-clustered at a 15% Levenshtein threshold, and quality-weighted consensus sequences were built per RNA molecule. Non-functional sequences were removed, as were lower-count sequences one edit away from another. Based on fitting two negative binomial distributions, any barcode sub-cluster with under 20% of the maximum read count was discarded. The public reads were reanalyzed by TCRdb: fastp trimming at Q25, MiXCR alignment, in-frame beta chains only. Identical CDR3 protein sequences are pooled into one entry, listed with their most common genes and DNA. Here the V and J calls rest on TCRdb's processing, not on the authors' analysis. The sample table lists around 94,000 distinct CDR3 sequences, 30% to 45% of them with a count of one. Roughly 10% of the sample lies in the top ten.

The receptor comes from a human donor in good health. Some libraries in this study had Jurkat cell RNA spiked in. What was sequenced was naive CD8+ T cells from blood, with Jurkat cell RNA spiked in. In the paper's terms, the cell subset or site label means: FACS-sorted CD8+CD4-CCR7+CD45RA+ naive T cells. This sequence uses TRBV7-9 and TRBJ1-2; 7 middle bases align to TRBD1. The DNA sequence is TGTGCCAGCAGCTCAGACAGGGTGGGCTACACCTTC. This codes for CASSSDRVGYTF. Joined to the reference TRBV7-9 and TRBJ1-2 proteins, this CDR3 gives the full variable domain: DTGVSQNPRHKITKRGQNVTFRCDPISEHNRLYWYRQTLGQGPEFLTYFQNEAQLEKSRLLSDRFSAERPKGSFSTLEIQRTEQGDSAMYLCASSSDRVGYTFGSGTRLTVV.